The table lists the clone carrying this TCR beta chain with many counts. Sample time point: newly diagnosed GD, antithyroid drugs for less than 3 months. From RNA extracted from PBMCs, the TCR library was made. This entry is derived from a study of regulatory T cells in long-lasting Graves disease. The CDR3 runs to 13 residues. CDR1 and CDR2 from the germline V gene are GTSNPN and SVGIG (reference sequence). V lost 2 bases and J 5 bases, leaving 10 bases between the germline ends. iRepertoire HTBI primers and Arm-PCR of CDR3 regions built TCR beta libraries. Each CDR3 protein gets one entry after TCRdb re-called the multiplex PCR reads with MiXCR. Found here are 450,000 to 500,000 distinct CDR3 sequences, 15% to 20% of them singletons; the top ten hold 9% to 15%. These data also featured in a second study, about T cells in Graves' hyperthyroidism and ophthalmopathy.

The V gene is TRBV30, the J gene TRBJ2-1; perhaps TRBD2 as D (6 bases). Sequencing used peripheral blood mononuclear cells (PBMCs), obtained at new diagnosis, from a patient treated with antithyroid drugs. The receptor comes from a man aged 35 to 55 with Graves disease. CDR3: CAWSSGVDNEQFF. As DNA, the CDR3 is TGTGCCTGGAGTTCGGGAGTCGACAATGAGCAGTTCTTC.